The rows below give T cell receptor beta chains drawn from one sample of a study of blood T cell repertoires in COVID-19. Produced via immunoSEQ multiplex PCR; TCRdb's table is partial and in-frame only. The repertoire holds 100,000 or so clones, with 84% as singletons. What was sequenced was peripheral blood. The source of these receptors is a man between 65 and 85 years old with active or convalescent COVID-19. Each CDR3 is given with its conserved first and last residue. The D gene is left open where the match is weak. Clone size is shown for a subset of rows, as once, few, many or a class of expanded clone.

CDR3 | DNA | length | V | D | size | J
CASSFFQGLNWDATNEKLFF | TGTGCCAGCAGCTTTTTCCAGGGCCTGAACTGGGATGCAACTAATGAAAAACTGTTTTTT | 20 | TRBV13 | NA | NA | TRBJ1-4
CASSQGGPRLFF | TGTGCCAGCAGCCAGGGAGGACCAAGGCTGTTTTTT | 12 | TRBV3-1/TRBV3-2 | NA | few | TRBJ1-4
CASSSSGGTATEQFF | TGTGCTAGCAGCTCCAGCGGCGGAACAGCAACTGAGCAGTTCTTC | 15 | TRBV7-7 | NA | NA | TRBJ2-1
CATGTGAGNTIYF | TGTGCCACCGGGACAGGGGCTGGAAACACCATATATTTT | 13 | TRBV12-3/TRBV12-4 | TRBD1 | once | TRBJ1-3
CASSLGGDRVHEQFF | TGCGCCAGCAGCTTGGGGGGAGACAGGGTCCATGAGCAGTTCTTC | 15 | TRBV5-1 | TRBD1 | NA | TRBJ2-1
CASRGTIYGYTF | TGTGCCAGCAGAGGGACTATCTATGGCTACACCTTC | 12 | TRBV28 | NA | NA | TRBJ1-2
CASSQSMGAGELFF | TGTGCCAGCAGCCAGAGTATGGGAGCCGGGGAGCTGTTTTTT | 14 | TRBV6-5 | NA | NA | TRBJ2-2
CASSSGQVSYEQYF | TGTGCCAGCAGTTCCGGACAGGTCTCCTACGAGCAGTACTTC | 14 | TRBV6-5 | TRBD1 | NA | TRBJ2-7
CASSYQGAGETQYF | TGTGCCAGCAGCTACCAGGGGGCCGGAGAGACCCAGTACTTC | 14 | TRBV7-2 | TRBD1 | NA | TRBJ2-5
CASSYWATGGAGNQPQHF | TGTGCCAGCAGTTACTGGGCAACAGGAGGGGCAGGCAATCAGCCCCAGCATTTT | 18 | TRBV6-7 | NA | once | TRBJ1-5
CASSLGTSTDTQYF | TGTGCCAGCAGCTTGGGCACTAGCACAGATACGCAGTATTTT | 14 | TRBV5-8 | NA | NA | TRBJ2-3
CASSSTENYGYTF | TGTGCCAGCAGCTCCACAGAGAACTATGGCTACACCTTC | 13 | TRBV5-4 | NA | NA | TRBJ1-2
CASSLTSGGAGTDTQYF | TGTGCCAGCAGCCTGACTAGCGGGGGGGCTGGGACAGATACGCAGTATTTT | 17 | TRBV7-9 | TRBD2 | NA | TRBJ2-3
CASSLRVATNEKLFF | TGTGCCAGCAGTCTAAGAGTTGCAACTAATGAAAAACTGTTTTTT | 15 | TRBV28 | NA | few | TRBJ1-4
CASSPDRDNTEAFF | TGTGCCAGCAGCCCCGACAGGGATAACACTGAAGCTTTCTTT | 14 | TRBV7-3 | TRBD1 | NA | TRBJ1-1
CASSPGTSGNYEQYF | TGTGCCAGCTCACCCGGGACTAGCGGGAACTACGAGCAGTACTTC | 15 | TRBV18 | TRBD2 | NA | TRBJ2-7
CASSRGGTRGYNEQFF | TGTGCCAGCTCCCGGGGGGGCACTAGGGGATACAATGAGCAGTTCTTC | 16 | TRBV2 | TRBD2 | NA | TRBJ2-1
CASSYRGNQPQHF | TGTGCCAGCAGCTACAGGGGCAATCAGCCCCAGCATTTT | 13 | TRBV27 | NA | NA | TRBJ1-5
CASSYSPGEGGNQPQHF | TGTGCCAGCAGTTACAGTCCGGGGGAAGGGGGCAATCAGCCCCAGCATTTT | 17 | TRBV6-2/TRBV6-3 | NA | NA | TRBJ1-5
CASSPGASGTDTQYF | TGTGCCAGCTCACCAGGAGCTAGCGGGACAGATACGCAGTATTTT | 15 | TRBV18 | TRBD2 | few | TRBJ2-3
CAWSSPGTDNQPQHF | TGTGCCTGGAGTAGTCCCGGGACAGATAATCAGCCCCAGCATTTT | 15 | TRBV30 | TRBD1 | NA | TRBJ1-5
CASSLSGLASNEQFF | TGTGCCAGCAGCTTATCTGGACTAGCGTCCAATGAGCAGTTCTTC | 15 | TRBV7-2 | TRBD2 | NA | TRBJ2-1
CASSPPTNYGYTF | TGTGCCAGCAGCCCACCTACTAACTATGGCTACACCTTC | 13 | TRBV7-9 | NA | NA | TRBJ1-2
CASSPGRGTPYEQYF | TGTGCCAGCTCACCCGGCAGGGGGACTCCCTACGAGCAGTACTTC | 15 | TRBV18 | NA | NA | TRBJ2-7
CASGWTGGTGELFF | TGTGCCAGCGGCTGGACAGGGGGCACCGGGGAGCTGTTTTTT | 14 | TRBV28 | TRBD1 | NA | TRBJ2-2
CASRVGQGASGELFF | TGTGCCAGCAGGGTGGGACAGGGGGCGTCCGGGGAGCTGTTTTTT | 15 | TRBV6-5 | TRBD1 | NA | TRBJ2-2